This T cell receptor (beta chain) stems from a study of graft-versus-host responses after intestinal transplantation. Study information: Each patient got anti-thymocyte globulin induction, then tacrolimus and steroids for roughly 3 years. Findings and limits, study-wide: Some patients had graft-donor T cell macrochimerism. In their allografts, the ratios of graft-versus-host to host-versus-graft T cell clones were high.

Here immunoSEQ multiplex PCR was the method, and the copy in TCRdb shows in-frame clones only, minus some. Among 20,000 to 25,000 clones listed, roughly 82% were seen once. Germline V CDR1 and CDR2: WSHSY, SAAADI. This CDR3 region has 12 residues. Trimming left V 8 bases short and J 5 bases short, with 13 bases between. With respect to this clone: Its antigen is undetermined.

This rearrangement joins TRBV10-2 to TRBJ2-7; D remains unclear. Sequences were derived from unstimulated CD8+ T cells sorted from spleen or lymph node cells, sampled before transplant. The sequence was obtained from a human donor who was the organ donor for an intestinal transplant. In DNA, the CDR3 is TGCGCCAGCGGGCCCGTAAGGAACGAGCAGTACTTC. It yields the protein CASGPVRNEQYF.